This T cell receptor (beta chain) was sequenced for a study of vaccination effects on CD4 cells after COVID-19. Study as a whole: Post-vaccine sampling occurred a median 72 days after the second dose.

Around day 10 of culture, CD4+ T cells were separated out. Participants got two doses of BNT162b2 or mRNA-1273 vaccine. Half the medium was swapped for IL-2 medium on days 3 and 7. Sequenced by immunoSEQ multiplex PCR; TCRdb stores in-frame clones only, minus some. The sample records about 40,000 clones, 65% to 75% being singletons. Germline CDR1 SNHLY, CDR2 FYNNEI. The CDR3 consists of 13 residues. V lost 6 bases and J lost 2, with 7 bases in between. As concerns this clone: Antigen: not known.

The chain has TRBV2 and TRBJ2-2; D unclear. The specimen was CD4+ T cells from PBMCs cultured without peptide, collected after COVID-19 vaccination. This TCR was sampled from a human donor who received a COVID-19 vaccine. CDR3 sequence: CASRTINTGELFF. The CDR3 coding sequence is TGTGCCAGCAGGACCATAAACACCGGGGAGCTGTTTTTT.